This T cell receptor (beta chain) was identified in a study of molecular identifiers for immune sequencing clone quantification. Trimming took 6 bases from V and 3 from J, leaving 20 bases between them. Germline values: CDR1 MGHDK, CDR2 SYGVNS. CDR3 length: 16 amino acids. Broader study findings: Clones that exceeded 20 RNA copies held over 97% of effector molecules, yet under 1% in naive cells.

Listed TCR primers and previously described methods were used for bulk TCR libraries. MiXCR, run by TCRdb on the PCR reads, gives a single entry per CDR3 protein. Among approximately 90,000 distinct CDR3 sequences listed, roughly 26% were seen once. Libraries of naive CD8 cells were prepared from 20,000 to 1,000,000 sorted cells using 10%, 30% or 50% RNA. A word on this clonotype: Its matching antigen is unknown.

The sequenced sample was naive CD8+ T cells from blood, with Jurkat cell RNA spiked in. As for subset: FACS-sorted CD8+CD4-CCR7+CD45RA+ naive T cells. The source is a human donor in good health. Some libraries in this study had Jurkat cell RNA spiked in. The gene calls are TRBV25-1 and TRBJ2-5; D is ambiguous. DNA of the CDR3: TGTGCCAGCAGGGGGTCCCCGGTAGGGCACAAAGAGACCCAGTACTTC. Translating it yields CASRGSPVGHKETQYF.